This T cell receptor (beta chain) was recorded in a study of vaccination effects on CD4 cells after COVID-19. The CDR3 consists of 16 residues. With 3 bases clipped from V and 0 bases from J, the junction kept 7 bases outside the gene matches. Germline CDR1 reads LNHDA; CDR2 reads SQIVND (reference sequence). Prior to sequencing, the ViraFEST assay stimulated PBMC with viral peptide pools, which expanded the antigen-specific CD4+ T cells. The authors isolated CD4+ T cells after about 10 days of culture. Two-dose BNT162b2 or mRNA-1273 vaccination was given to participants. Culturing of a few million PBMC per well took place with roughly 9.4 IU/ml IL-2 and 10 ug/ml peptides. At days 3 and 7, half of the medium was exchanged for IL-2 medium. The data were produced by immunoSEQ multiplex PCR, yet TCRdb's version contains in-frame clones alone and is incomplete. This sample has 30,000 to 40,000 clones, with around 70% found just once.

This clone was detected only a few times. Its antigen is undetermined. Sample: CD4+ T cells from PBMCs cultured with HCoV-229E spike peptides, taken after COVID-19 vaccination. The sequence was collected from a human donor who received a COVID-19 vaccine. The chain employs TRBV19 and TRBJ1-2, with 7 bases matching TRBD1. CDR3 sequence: CASSMRTGGTNYGYTF. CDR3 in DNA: TGTGCCAGTAGTATGCGGACAGGAGGAACTAACTATGGCTACACCTTC.